One TCR delta chain is described in this entry. Its antigen remains unidentified. V lost 9 bases, J lost 0 bases, and 19 bases lay in between. Looked up from germline, CDR1 is GEAIGNYY and CDR2 is EKD. CDR3 size: 15 residues. The source of the sample is a study of Vδ1+ human thymocytes. Study-level results: Unexpected Vdelta2 sequences could cause misinterpretation of bulk repertoire data. In the thymus, TRG and TRD repertoires looked highly polyclonal with Gaussian CDR3 lengths. Around 18% of thymic delta-chain sequences were Vdelta2, with few Vdelta3, unlike blood Vdelta1+ controls.

Sequences come from RNA converted to cDNA by reverse transcription. CDR3 amplicons came from multiplex PCR with pooled V-gene forward and constant-region reverse primers. TCRdb re-called the multiplex PCR reads with CATT. Altogether 23,000 or so delta-chain clones are present, about 29% being singletons, with the ten largest covering about 1.6%. Thymocytes were sorted as CD3+ TCRVdelta1+ TCRVdelta2- after alphabeta T cell depletion. The chain joins TRDV2 to TRDJ1; possibly TRDD3 for D (5 bases). The sequence was collected from a boy younger than two who had congenital heart surgery. Sequencing input: Vdelta1+ gamma-delta thymocytes from the thymus. Stated subset: FACS-sorted CD3+ TCRalphabeta- TCRVdelta1+ TCRVdelta2- thymocytes. The CDR3 sequence: CATGWDLQYTDKLIF. CDR3 bases: TGTGCCACCGGGTGGGATCTCCAGTACACCGATAAACTCATCTTT.